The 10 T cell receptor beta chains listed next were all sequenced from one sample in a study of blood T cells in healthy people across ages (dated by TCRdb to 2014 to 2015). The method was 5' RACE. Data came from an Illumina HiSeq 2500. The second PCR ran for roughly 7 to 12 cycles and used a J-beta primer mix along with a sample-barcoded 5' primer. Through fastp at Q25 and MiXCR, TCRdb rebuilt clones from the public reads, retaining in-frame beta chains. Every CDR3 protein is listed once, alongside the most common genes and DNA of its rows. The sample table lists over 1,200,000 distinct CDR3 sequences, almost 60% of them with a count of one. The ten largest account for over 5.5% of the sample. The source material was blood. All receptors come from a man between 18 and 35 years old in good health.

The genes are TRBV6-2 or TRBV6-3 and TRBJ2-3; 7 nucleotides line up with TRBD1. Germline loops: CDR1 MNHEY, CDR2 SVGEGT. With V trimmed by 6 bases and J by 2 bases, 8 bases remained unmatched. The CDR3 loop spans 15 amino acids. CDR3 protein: CASRTWTGITDTQYF. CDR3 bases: TGTGCCAGCAGGACGTGGACAGGTATCACAGATACGCAGTATTTT.

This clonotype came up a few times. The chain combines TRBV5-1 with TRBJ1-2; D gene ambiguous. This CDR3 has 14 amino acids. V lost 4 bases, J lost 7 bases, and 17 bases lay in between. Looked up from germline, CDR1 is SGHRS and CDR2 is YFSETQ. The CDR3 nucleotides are TGCGCCAGCAGCCAAGACATGCAAAGGAGTGGCTACACCTTC. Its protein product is CASSQDMQRSGYTF.

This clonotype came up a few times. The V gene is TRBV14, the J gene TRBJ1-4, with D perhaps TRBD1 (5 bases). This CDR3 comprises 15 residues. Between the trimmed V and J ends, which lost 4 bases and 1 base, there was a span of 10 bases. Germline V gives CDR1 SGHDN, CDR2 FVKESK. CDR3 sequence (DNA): TGTGCCAGCAGCCTCTCGGGGCGAACTAATGAAAAACTGTTTTTT. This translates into CASSLSGRTNEKLFF.

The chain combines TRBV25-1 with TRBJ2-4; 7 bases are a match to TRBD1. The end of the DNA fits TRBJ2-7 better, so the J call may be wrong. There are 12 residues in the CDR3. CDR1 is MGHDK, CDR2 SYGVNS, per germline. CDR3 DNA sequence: TGTGCCAGTGGACAGGTATCCAACGAGCAGTACTTC. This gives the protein CASGQVSNEQYF.

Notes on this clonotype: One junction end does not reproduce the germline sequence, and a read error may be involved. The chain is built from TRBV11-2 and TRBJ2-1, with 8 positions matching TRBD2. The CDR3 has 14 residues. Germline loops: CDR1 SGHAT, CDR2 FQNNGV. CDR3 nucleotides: TGTGTCAGCAGCTTAGTAGCGGGGAACAATGAGCAGTTCTTC. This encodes CVSSLVAGNNEQFF.

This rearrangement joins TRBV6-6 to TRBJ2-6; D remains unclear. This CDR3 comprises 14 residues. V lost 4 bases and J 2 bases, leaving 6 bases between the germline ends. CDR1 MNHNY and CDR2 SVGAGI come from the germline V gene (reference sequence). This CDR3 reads CASSSRPGANVLTF. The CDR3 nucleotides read TGTGCCAGCAGTTCGCGCCCTGGGGCCAACGTCCTGACTTTC.

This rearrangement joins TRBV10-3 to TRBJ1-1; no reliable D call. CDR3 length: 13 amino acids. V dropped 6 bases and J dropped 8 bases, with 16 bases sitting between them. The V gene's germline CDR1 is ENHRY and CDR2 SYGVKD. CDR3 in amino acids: CAIRESAGPEAFF. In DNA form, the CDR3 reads TGTGCCATCAGGGAATCCGCCGGACCAGAAGCTTTCTTT.

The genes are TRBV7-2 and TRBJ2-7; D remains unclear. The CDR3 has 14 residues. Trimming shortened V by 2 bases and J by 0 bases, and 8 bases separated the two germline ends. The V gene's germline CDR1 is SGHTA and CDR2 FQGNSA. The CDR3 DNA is TGTGCCAGCAGCTTAATGGGCAACTCCTACGAGCAGTACTTC. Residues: CASSLMGNSYEQYF.

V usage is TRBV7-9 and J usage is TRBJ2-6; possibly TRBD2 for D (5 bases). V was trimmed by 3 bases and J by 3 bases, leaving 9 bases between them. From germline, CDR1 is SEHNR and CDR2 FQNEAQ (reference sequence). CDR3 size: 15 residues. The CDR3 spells CASSFWELGANVLTF. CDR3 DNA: TGTGCCAGCAGCTTTTGGGAGCTTGGGGCCAACGTCCTGACTTTC.

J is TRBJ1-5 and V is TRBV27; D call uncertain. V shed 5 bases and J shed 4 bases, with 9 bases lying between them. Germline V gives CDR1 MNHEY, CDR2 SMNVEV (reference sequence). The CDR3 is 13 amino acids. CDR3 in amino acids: CASSVRGNQPQHF. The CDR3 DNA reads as TGTGCCAGCAGTGTTCGCGGGAATCAGCCCCAGCATTTT.